The T cell receptor (beta chain) under discussion was sequenced for a study of beta chain features in type 1 diabetes. In regard to this clone: Its antigen is not identified.

Germline V gene data show CDR1 as SNHLY and CDR2 as FYNNEI. The CDR3 runs 14 residues. With V trimmed by 7 bases and J by 1 base, 4 bases remained unmatched. The investigators reverse transcribed all of the isolated RNA, so they sequenced expressed TCRB transcripts. Sequencing used immunoSEQ multiplex PCR; TCRdb keeps in-frame clones, though not all of them. The sample has about 700,000 clones; around 15% are singletons. Study-wide results and caveats: Researchers reported that naive, central memory and Treg TCRB repertoires appeared more similar in patients than in healthy donors. Shorter TCRB CDR3s, moderately but significantly so, marked every one of the four CD4+ subsets in Type 1 diabetes patients. Type 1 diabetes patients had VDJ junctions that carried fewer insertions and more deletions.

This chain connects TRBV2 to TRBJ1-5; 7 nucleotides align to TRBD1. The sequence derives from a man aged 18 to 35 with type 1 diabetes. The sample comprised naive CD4+ T cells from blood. The CDR3 sequence is CASNTGDSNQPQHF. CDR3 DNA: TGTGCCAGCAACACAGGGGACAGCAATCAGCCCCAGCATTTT.